This is a list of T cell receptor beta chains from one sample in a study of PD-L1 blockade in urothelial cancer. Measured with immunoSEQ multiplex PCR; TCRdb has only the in-frame clones, and not every one. Of 84,000 or so clones listed, over 65% are singletons. Sequenced material: PBMCs, taken around atezolizumab (anti-PD-L1) treatment. These receptors were collected from a man aged 60 to 69 with urothelial cancer. The CDR3 runs from the conserved cysteine through the conserved F or W. The D gene is left open where the match is weak. Part of the rows lack a size; the others show once, few, many or a class for expanded clones.

V gene	J gene	clone size	D gene	CDR3 protein	CDR3 DNA
TRBV29-1	TRBJ2-6	.	.	CSVVRTVSGANVLTF	TGCAGCGTTGTAAGAACAGTGAGTGGGGCCAACGTCCTGACTTTC
TRBV29-1	TRBJ2-3	.	.	CSVEGSRDGGTDTQYF	TGCAGCGTTGAAGGATCCAGGGATGGCGGCACAGATACGCAGTATTTT
TRBV5-1	TRBJ2-1	.	TRBD2	CASSLDSAGGYEQFF	TGCGCCAGCAGCTTGGACTCGGCGGGAGGGTACGAGCAGTTCTTC
TRBV6-5	TRBJ2-7	.	.	CASKRDRSSYEQYF	TGTGCCAGCAAGCGAGACAGGAGCTCCTACGAGCAGTACTTC
TRBV7-9	TRBJ1-1	.	.	CASNRDGGITEAFF	TGTGCCAGCAACAGAGACGGGGGGATCACTGAAGCTTTCTTT
TRBV6-6	TRBJ1-5	.	TRBD1	CASRDRENQPQHF	TGTGCCAGCCGAGACAGGGAAAATCAGCCCCAGCATTTT
TRBV9	TRBJ2-1	.	TRBD2	CASSVGPAGGLSSYNEQFF	TGTGCCAGCAGCGTAGGTCCAGCGGGGGGCCTTAGCTCCTACAATGAGCAGTTCTTC
TRBV7-8	TRBJ2-7	.	TRBD1	CASSARTGLSYEQYF	TGTGCCAGCAGCGCCCGGACAGGACTCTCCTACGAGCAGTACTTC
TRBV4-1	TRBJ2-5	.	TRBD2	CASSQEVGGTSGRARETQYF	TGCGCCAGCAGCCAAGAAGTTGGTGGGACTAGCGGGAGGGCACGGGAGACCCAGTACTTC
TRBV9	TRBJ1-3	once	TRBD1	CASRRGDRGGNTIYF	TGTGCCAGCAGAAGAGGGGACAGGGGGGGAAACACCATATATTTT
TRBV2	TRBJ1-5	.	.	CASKSPPGGSNQPQHF	TGTGCCAGCAAAAGCCCGCCGGGAGGTAGCAATCAGCCCCAGCATTTT
TRBV6-1	TRBJ2-7	.	.	CASIGPGRYEQYF	TGTGCCAGCATAGGTCCGGGTCGGTACGAGCAGTACTTC
TRBV18	TRBJ1-2	.	.	CASSPESTALYGYTF	TGTGCCAGCTCACCAGAGTCCACCGCGCTCTATGGCTACACCTTC
TRBV30	TRBJ1-5	.	TRBD1	CAWTGTGHQPQHF	TGTGCCTGGACAGGGACAGGGCATCAGCCCCAGCATTTT
TRBV7-9	TRBJ1-2	.	.	CASSLTSADYGYTF	TGTGCCAGCAGCTTAACTTCGGCGGACTATGGCTACACCTTC
TRBV7-6	TRBJ2-5	.	.	CASSNGGGGSGETQYF	TGTGCCAGCAGCAACGGGGGCGGGGGTAGTGGAGAGACCCAGTACTTC
TRBV27	TRBJ1-2	.	.	CASTLRPGVSRGYTF	TGTGCCAGCACCCTAAGGCCAGGGGTTTCCCGGGGCTACACCTTC
TRBV7-4	TRBJ1-2	.	.	CASSLGRSRGPYGYTF	TGTGCCAGCAGCTTAGGGCGTTCACGAGGGCCTTATGGCTACACCTTC
TRBV25-1	TRBJ2-5	.	.	CASSEWDTLQETQYF	TGTGCCAGCAGTGAATGGGACACCTTGCAAGAGACCCAGTACTTC
TRBV9	TRBJ2-3	.	.	CASSVGTAAVVDTQYF	TGTGCCAGCAGCGTAGGGACAGCCGCCGTCGTTGATACGCAGTATTTT
TRBV7-8	TRBJ1-5	.	TRBD1	CASSLIPQGEPQHF	TGTGCCAGCAGCTTAATACCCCAGGGGGAGCCCCAGCATTTT
TRBV6-5	TRBJ1-2	few	TRBD1	CASSRQGAQGYTF	TGTGCCAGCAGTCGACAGGGGGCGCAGGGCTACACCTTC
TRBV9	TRBJ1-2	.	.	CASSVEPANYGYTF	TGTGCCAGCAGCGTAGAACCAGCTAACTATGGCTACACCTTC
TRBV30	TRBJ1-6	.	TRBD1	CAGSGGYNSPLHF	TGTGCCGGCTCAGGGGGCTATAATTCACCCCTCCACTTT
TRBV6-5	TRBJ1-1	.	.	CASTFTSGAEAFF	TGTGCCAGCACCTTTACGTCGGGTGCTGAAGCTTTCTTT
TRBV4-3	TRBJ1-1	.	TRBD1	CASSRLTGDTEAFF	TGCGCCAGCAGCCGACTAACAGGGGATACTGAAGCTTTCTTT
TRBV19	TRBJ2-1	.	.	CASSPRDEQFF	TGTGCCAGTAGCCCCAGGGATGAGCAGTTCTTC
TRBV19	TRBJ1-2	.	.	CASSISRGPANYGYTF	TGTGCCAGTAGTATATCCAGGGGACCAGCTAACTATGGCTACACCTTC
TRBV12-2	TRBJ2-3	.	.	CASRLLGGTSGATDTQYF	TGTGCAAGTCGCTTATTAGGTGGGACTAGCGGGGCCACAGATACGCAGTATTTT